Described below is a single TCR beta chain sequence and its context. As originally analysed: Estimated nucleated cell counts came from reference gene primer amplification. Using immunoSEQ multiplex PCR, the repertoire was profiled, and TCRdb retains in-frame clones only, with some absent. V, J and clone size are taken as reported in that table, and D and trimming were inferred from the DNA itself. Altogether about 150,000 clones are present, 85% being singletons, with the ten largest covering roughly 6.2%. Adults between roughly 18 and 100 years of age took part from fewer than 30 US areas. Symptom resolution, clearance, or two negative PCRs marked the recovered donors of Cohort 3. This record comes from a study of blood T cell repertoires in COVID-19. Study as a whole: Collection of acute and convalescent COVID-19 samples took place in the United States, Italy and Spain.

CDR3 size: 16 residues. Germline V gene sequence: CDR1 LGHDT, CDR2 YNNKEL (reference sequence). After removal of 3 bases from V and 9 bases from J, the junction contained 10 bases not matched to a gene. This clonotype originated in a middle-aged woman who had recovered from COVID-19. The gene calls are TRBV3-1 (or the pseudogene TRBV3-2) and TRBJ2-1; 11 bases line up with TRBD2. Material: PBMCs or T cells enriched from blood (not recorded which). This CDR3 reads CASSQPLPGTSGEQFF. CDR3 nucleotides: TGTGCCAGCAGCCAGCCCCTTCCCGGGACTAGCGGTGAGCAGTTCTTC.